The source of this T cell receptor (beta chain) is a study of blood T cells in healthy people across ages. A second about 7 to 12 cycle PCR used barcoded and J-beta primers. All cDNA molecules were each tagged by a template-switch adaptor with 12 random nucleotides. TCRdb ran MiXCR on the 5' RACE reads and lists one entry per CDR3 protein. The table shows about 1,400,000 distinct CDR3 sequences, with 45% to 70% occurring only once. Whenever a sample was processed, at least 6 million PBMCs were isolated. Total RNA extraction produced at least 5.5 micrograms (per sample) for the study. On this clonotype: Its target is not known. The junction departs from the called germline gene at one end, perhaps through a read error.

The study, taken as a whole, reports: Age showed a roughly linear inverse relationship with TCR beta diversity per million T cells.

The CDR3 has 14 amino acids. The V gene's germline CDR1 is LGHNA and CDR2 YSLEER. V gene TRBV4-3 combines with J gene TRBJ1-1; D unresolved. This receptor was taken from a man younger than 35 in good health. Sequencing was performed on blood. The DNA for the CDR3 is TGCGCCAGCAGCCAGGCCCGACAAGGCACTAAAGCTTTCTTT. It yields the protein CASSQARQGTKAFF.